Listed here are 18 T cell receptor beta chains from one sample, sequenced in a study of follicular helper T cells after annual influenza vaccination (dated by TCRdb to about 2017). What the time point label conveys for this sample: 2015-2016 season, pre-vaccination. Library creation used the immunoSEQ multiplex PCR assay. TCRdb retrieved this table from immuneACCESS and kept in-frame rearrangements only. Not all clones are present; in checked studies, unresolved V genes account for under half, and no reason is known for the remainder. The table for this sample lists some 6,000 clones; roughly 80% of them were counted only once. Roughly 0.81% of the sample lies in the top ten. Source: CXCR5- memory CD4+ T cells sorted from blood, taken on the day of influenza vaccination. This specimen's cell subset or site label, per the study, means: CXCR5- memory CD4 T cells. These receptors originate from an adult who received the influenza vaccine.

V usage is TRBV29-1 and J usage is TRBJ1-4; perhaps TRBD1 as D (5 bases). The CDR3 sequence is 16 residues long. V lost 5 bases to trimming and J lost 0 bases, with 16 bases between them. Germline CDR1 and CDR2: SQVTM and ANQGSEA. This CDR3 reads CSVTGTASTTNEKLFF. The DNA for the CDR3 is TGCAGCGTTACTGGGACCGCTAGTACAACTAATGAAAAACTGTTTTTT.

The chain couples TRBV5-1 to TRBJ1-2; TRBD1 is a possible D gene (5 bases). Germline CDR1 SGHRS, CDR2 YFSETQ. V was shortened by 0 bases and J by 8 bases, with 14 bases between the two germline ends. This CDR3 is built from 14 residues. CDR3: CASSLGRVNGGYTF. The CDR3 nucleotides are TGCGCCAGCAGCTTGGGCAGGGTAAACGGGGGCTACACCTTC.

This sequence joins TRBV5-1 and TRBJ2-1, with D perhaps matching TRBD1 or TRBD2 (5 bases each). Trimming took off 4 bases at V and 4 bases at J, with 12 bases between the two ends. Looked up from germline, CDR1 is SGHRS and CDR2 is YFSETQ. The CDR3 consists of 14 residues. The CDR3 DNA reads as TGCGCCAGCAGCCTAGGGACGCGATACAATGAGCAGTTCTTC. Its translation is CASSLGTRYNEQFF.

The chain recombines TRBV9 with TRBJ1-5; TRBD1 aligns across 8 bases. Unmatched junction bases numbered 3, after V lost 0 bases and J lost 7 bases. The CDR3 consists of 14 residues. CDR1 and CDR2 (germline): SGDLS, YYNGEE. For the CDR3, the DNA is TGTGCCAGCAGCGTAGGACAGGGGAGGCAGCCCCAGCATTTT. Amino acid sequence: CASSVGQGRQPQHF. The full variable domain, completed using reference TRBV9 and TRBJ1-5, is DSGVTQTPKHLITATGQRVTLRCSPRSGDLSVYWYQQSLDQGLQFLIQYYNGEERAKGNILERFSAQQFPDLHSELNLSSLELGDSALYFCASSVGQGRQPQHFGDGTRLSIL.

This clone has only a few counts. The V call is TRBV4-3, the J call TRBJ2-7; 10 nucleotides agree with TRBD1. The CDR3 has 15 residues. The germline V gene encodes CDR1 LGHNA and CDR2 YSLEER. J gave up 3 bases and V 4 bases, and 6 bases lay outside the gene matches. The CDR3 DNA sequence: TGCGCCAGCAGCCGTCACCGGGACAGGGGCTACGAGCAGTACTTC. This codes for CASSRHRDRGYEQYF.

The chain combines TRBV7-2 with TRBJ1-4, with TRBD1 matching 11 bases. J lost 10 bases, V lost 7 bases, and 8 bases had no gene match. Germline V gives CDR1 SGHTA, CDR2 FQGNSA. CDR3 size: 14 residues. The CDR3 region has the DNA TGTGCCAGCACGCGCCTCGGGACAGGGGGAAAACTGTTTTTT. Translating gives CASTRLGTGGKLFF.

The CDR3 DNA reads as TGCGCCAGCAGCCGCAGGGTGAACACTGAAGCTTTCTTT. This sequence encodes CASSRRVNTEAFF. The chain recombines TRBV5-1 with TRBJ1-1; weak D call: TRBD1 (5 bases). The CDR3 length is 13 residues. Trimming took off 4 bases at V and 0 bases at J, with 7 bases between the two ends. Germline V gene data show CDR1 as SGHRS and CDR2 as YFSETQ.

The chain recombines TRBV25-1 with TRBJ2-7; 10 nucleotides match TRBD1. The CDR3 runs to 15 residues. Germline CDR1 MGHDK, CDR2 SYGVNS. The trim removed 3 bases at V and 6 bases at J, leaving 8 bases unmatched. The CDR3 is CASSDPGQGFFEQYF. The CDR3 region has the DNA TGTGCCAGCAGTGATCCGGGACAGGGGTTTTTCGAGCAGTACTTC.

The genes are TRBV5-6 and TRBJ2-4; D gene unclear. Germline lookup yields CDR1 SGHDT and CDR2 YYEEEE. V lost 4 bases and J lost 0, with 17 bases in between. The CDR3 contains 17 residues. Here the CDR3 reads CASSPSSLWLAKNIQYF. In DNA, the CDR3 is TGTGCCAGCAGCCCTTCATCTTTGTGGTTAGCCAAAAACATTCAGTACTTC. The full variable domain, completed using reference TRBV5-6 and TRBJ2-4, is DAGVTQSPTHLIKTRGQQVTLRCSPKSGHDTVSWYQQALGQGPQFIFQYYEEEERQRGNFPDRFSGHQFPNYSSELNVNALLLGDSALYLCASSPSSLWLAKNIQYFGAGTRLSVL.

The chain joins TRBV2 to TRBJ2-7, with TRBD1 matching 11 bases. This CDR3 is built from 15 residues. Germline lookup yields CDR1 SNHLY and CDR2 FYNNEI. The junction had 4 bases not matched to a gene; V was cut back by 4 bases and J by 2 bases. The CDR3 spells CASSGGQGVPYEQYF. The CDR3 bases are TGTGCCAGCAGTGGGGGACAGGGGGTCCCCTACGAGCAGTACTTC.

This chain joins TRBV15 and TRBJ1-1; no reliable D call. CDR3 length: 14 amino acids. V was shortened by 0 bases and J by 7 bases, with 12 bases between the two germline ends. Germline CDR1 reads LNHNV; CDR2 reads YYDKDF (reference sequence). The CDR3 region has the DNA TGTGCCACCAGCAGAGACCCTCCGAGAAATGAAGCTTTCTTT. Residues: CATSRDPPRNEAFF.

For this clone: Different DNA sequences within this sample yield the same CDR3. The V call is TRBV6-5, the J call TRBJ1-6; 10 bases agree with TRBD1. J gave up 11 bases and V 4 bases, and 2 bases lay outside the gene matches. Germline V gene lookup returns CDR1 MNHEY and CDR2 SVGAGI. The CDR3 is made up of 13 amino acids. Written as DNA, the CDR3 is TGTGCCAGCAGTTTCGACAGGGGGCCACCCCTCCACTTT. Translated, it gives CASSFDRGPPLHF.

This clone was counted a single time. The J gene is TRBJ2-3, the V gene TRBV5-1; 10 bases agree with TRBD2. CDR3 length: 17 amino acids. V shed 3 bases, J shed 7 bases, and the junction held 14 bases outside the gene matches. From germline, CDR1 is SGHRS and CDR2 YFSETQ. CDR3 nucleotide sequence: TGCGCCAGCAGCTGGACCCTAGCGGGGGCGTCGTTACATACGCAGTATTTT. It translates to CASSWTLAGASLHTQYF.

The chain joins TRBV5-1 to TRBJ1-1; 7 bases agree with TRBD1. Looked up from germline, CDR1 is SGHRS and CDR2 is YFSETQ. Trimming removed 5 bases from V and 5 bases from J; junction bases left unmatched: 6. This CDR3 is built from 13 residues. The CDR3 DNA reads TGCGCCAGCAGTCACGACAGGGATACTGAAGCTTTCTTT. Encoded protein: CASSHDRDTEAFF.

The chain uses TRBV7-3 and TRBJ2-3; 9 positions agree with TRBD1. CDR3 length: 14 amino acids. Unmatched junction bases numbered 2, after V lost 2 bases and J lost 5 bases. Germline V gives CDR1 SGHTA, CDR2 FQGTGA. CDR3 loop: CASSLRDREDTQYF. DNA for the CDR3: TGTGCCAGCAGCTTACGGGACAGGGAAGATACGCAGTATTTT.

This chain joins TRBV15 and TRBJ1-2; D is uncertain. Germline V CDR1 and CDR2: LNHNV, YYDKDF (reference sequence). The CDR3 runs to 13 residues. Trimming stripped 0 bases from V and 0 bases from J, with 2 bases between. Here the CDR3 DNA reads TGTGCCACCAGCAGAGAAGCTAACTATGGCTACACCTTC. Its protein product is CATSREANYGYTF.

This clone was found once. This rearrangement joins TRBV4-3 to TRBJ2-2; D possibly corresponds to TRBD1 (5 bases). V was pared by 0 bases and J by 6 bases, with 8 bases between. This CDR3 comprises 14 residues. Germline lookup yields CDR1 LGHNA and CDR2 YSLEER. The CDR3 coding sequence is TGCGCCAGCAGCCAAGATAGGGGTCCCGGGGAGCTGTTTTTT. This gives the protein CASSQDRGPGELFF.

V and J are TRBV11-2 and TRBJ2-3; D possibly corresponds to TRBD1 (5 bases). Germline V gives CDR1 SGHAT, CDR2 FQNNGV. Trimming removed 1 base at V and 3 bases at J, with 8 bases between. This CDR3 spans 14 amino acids. CDR3 sequence: CASSLGQGTDTQYF. Here the CDR3 DNA reads TGTGCCAGCAGCTTAGGGCAGGGAACAGATACGCAGTATTTT. Full variable domain (outside the CDR3, taken from reference TRBV11-2 and TRBJ2-3): EAGVAQSPRYKIIEKRQSVAFWCNPISGHATLYWYQQILGQGPKLLIQFQNNGVVDDSQLPKDRFSAERLKGVDSTLKIQPAKLEDSAVYLCASSLGQGTDTQYFGPGTRLTVL.